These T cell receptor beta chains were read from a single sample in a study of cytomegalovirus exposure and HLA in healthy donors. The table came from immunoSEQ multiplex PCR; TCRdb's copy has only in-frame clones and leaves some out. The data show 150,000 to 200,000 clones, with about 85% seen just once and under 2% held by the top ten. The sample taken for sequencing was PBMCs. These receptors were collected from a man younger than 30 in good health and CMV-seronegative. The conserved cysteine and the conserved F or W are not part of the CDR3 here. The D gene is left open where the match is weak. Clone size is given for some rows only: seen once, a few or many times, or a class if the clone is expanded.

CDR3aa: ASSPGLAGGETQY
j_gene: TRBJ2-5
v_gene: TRBV6-1
abundance: once
d_gene: TRBD2
len: 13

CDR3aa: ASRPATNEKLF
j_gene: TRBJ1-4
v_gene: TRBV10-3
abundance: -
d_gene: -
len: 11

CDR3aa: ASSSRTSAPYEQY
j_gene: TRBJ2-7
v_gene: TRBV6-5
abundance: once
d_gene: TRBD2
len: 13

CDR3aa: ASSLGDRVAGELF
j_gene: TRBJ2-2
v_gene: TRBV7-2
abundance: -
d_gene: TRBD1
len: 13

CDR3aa: ASSRGGFDEQY
j_gene: TRBJ2-7
v_gene: TRBV19
abundance: -
d_gene: TRBD1
len: 11

CDR3aa: ASSKVGLAEPYNEQF
j_gene: TRBJ2-1
v_gene: TRBV21-1
abundance: -
d_gene: -
len: 15

CDR3aa: ASSRLAGGNNEQF
j_gene: TRBJ2-1
v_gene: TRBV6-6
abundance: -
d_gene: TRBD2
len: 13

CDR3aa: SVGDRDNNEKLF
j_gene: TRBJ1-4
v_gene: TRBV29-1
abundance: few
d_gene: -
len: 12

CDR3aa: ASSLLGEGSSAQY
j_gene: TRBJ2-5
v_gene: TRBV5-4
abundance: -
d_gene: -
len: 13

CDR3aa: ASSPAEGVPQH
j_gene: TRBJ1-5
v_gene: TRBV6-1
abundance: -
d_gene: -
len: 11

CDR3aa: ASSVNGGAETQY
j_gene: TRBJ2-5
v_gene: TRBV18
abundance: once
d_gene: -
len: 12

CDR3aa: AISESTSGAGEQF
j_gene: TRBJ2-1
v_gene: TRBV10-3
abundance: -
d_gene: TRBD2
len: 13

CDR3aa: SVGWGRGELF
j_gene: TRBJ2-2
v_gene: TRBV29-1
abundance: once
d_gene: -
len: 10

CDR3aa: AVSGPDEQF
j_gene: TRBJ2-1
v_gene: TRBV7-9
abundance: -
d_gene: -
len: 9

CDR3aa: ATPTTRNQAIPLGYT
j_gene: TRBJ1-2
v_gene: TRBV11-2
abundance: -
d_gene: -
len: 15

CDR3aa: ASSYVWGGIDEQY
j_gene: -
v_gene: TRBV6-5
abundance: -
d_gene: -
len: 13

CDR3aa: ASTARPSYEQY
j_gene: TRBJ2-7
v_gene: TRBV6-5
abundance: -
d_gene: -
len: 11

CDR3aa: ASSLGAGRHEQY
j_gene: TRBJ2-7
v_gene: TRBV7-2
abundance: -
d_gene: -
len: 12

CDR3aa: AWSVRTDTEAF
j_gene: TRBJ1-1
v_gene: TRBV30
abundance: -
d_gene: -
len: 11

CDR3aa: ASSLDRGTDTQY
j_gene: TRBJ2-3
v_gene: TRBV7-2
abundance: -
d_gene: -
len: 12

CDR3aa: ASSYSLGQSYEQY
j_gene: TRBJ2-7
v_gene: TRBV6-5
abundance: -
d_gene: TRBD1
len: 13

CDR3aa: ASKGSYLANYGYT
j_gene: TRBJ1-2
v_gene: TRBV6-5
abundance: -
d_gene: -
len: 13

CDR3aa: SALTAFQETQY
j_gene: TRBJ2-5
v_gene: TRBV29-1
abundance: -
d_gene: -
len: 11

CDR3aa: ASSLTGANTGELF
j_gene: TRBJ2-2
v_gene: TRBV6-6
abundance: once
d_gene: TRBD1
len: 13

CDR3aa: ASSQVGGGLSYEQY
j_gene: TRBJ2-7
v_gene: TRBV4-1
abundance: -
d_gene: -
len: 14

CDR3aa: ASSPWGQGVYEQY
j_gene: TRBJ2-7
v_gene: TRBV7-2
abundance: few
d_gene: TRBD1
len: 13

CDR3aa: ASSLAIPREETQY
j_gene: TRBJ2-5
v_gene: TRBV5-1
abundance: -
d_gene: -
len: 13

CDR3aa: ASSRDRGGEKLF
j_gene: TRBJ1-4
v_gene: TRBV28
abundance: -
d_gene: TRBD1
len: 12

CDR3aa: ASRDRFIDTQY
j_gene: TRBJ2-3
v_gene: TRBV28
abundance: -
d_gene: TRBD1
len: 11

CDR3aa: ASRMGGVSGTYNEQF
j_gene: TRBJ2-1
v_gene: TRBV19
abundance: -
d_gene: -
len: 15

CDR3aa: ASSQLAGGRTDTQY
j_gene: TRBJ2-3
v_gene: TRBV11-3
abundance: -
d_gene: TRBD2
len: 14

CDR3aa: ASSSSQGFEQF
j_gene: TRBJ2-1
v_gene: TRBV28
abundance: -
d_gene: -
len: 11

CDR3aa: ASSSRQGAYEQY
j_gene: TRBJ2-7
v_gene: TRBV7-9
abundance: once
d_gene: TRBD1
len: 12

CDR3aa: ASSQVGGSNQPQH
j_gene: TRBJ1-5
v_gene: TRBV4-1
abundance: -
d_gene: -
len: 13

CDR3aa: ASSQGRGASSTDTQY
j_gene: TRBJ2-3
v_gene: TRBV4-1
abundance: -
d_gene: -
len: 15

CDR3aa: AISGQGSHTDTQY
j_gene: TRBJ2-3
v_gene: TRBV10-3
abundance: once
d_gene: TRBD1
len: 13

CDR3aa: ASSPGGLYNEQF
j_gene: TRBJ2-1
v_gene: TRBV5-1
abundance: -
d_gene: TRBD2
len: 12

CDR3aa: ATSPIFQLLYGYT
j_gene: TRBJ1-2
v_gene: TRBV6-1
abundance: once
d_gene: -
len: 13

CDR3aa: ASRLPGSGKLF
j_gene: TRBJ1-4
v_gene: TRBV28
abundance: -
d_gene: -
len: 11

CDR3aa: ASSSGTNSPLH
j_gene: TRBJ1-6
v_gene: TRBV7-3
abundance: once
d_gene: -
len: 11

CDR3aa: AWSEGRNKLF
j_gene: TRBJ1-4
v_gene: TRBV30
abundance: -
d_gene: -
len: 10

CDR3aa: AFNPRGPAGYT
j_gene: TRBJ1-2
v_gene: TRBV30
abundance: -
d_gene: TRBD1
len: 11

CDR3aa: ASSFASGSLNEQY
j_gene: TRBJ2-7
v_gene: TRBV5-4
abundance: -
d_gene: TRBD2
len: 13

CDR3aa: AVGTGLEQY
j_gene: TRBJ2-7
v_gene: TRBV2
abundance: -
d_gene: TRBD1
len: 9

CDR3aa: ASRNLGLETQY
j_gene: TRBJ2-5
v_gene: TRBV11-1
abundance: -
d_gene: -
len: 11

CDR3aa: ASTRGHTQY
j_gene: TRBJ2-3
v_gene: TRBV7-9
abundance: -
d_gene: -
len: 9

CDR3aa: ASSQLGLAGADTQY
j_gene: TRBJ2-3
v_gene: TRBV4-1
abundance: -
d_gene: TRBD2
len: 14

CDR3aa: ASKGQGTYEQY
j_gene: TRBJ2-7
v_gene: TRBV27
abundance: -
d_gene: -
len: 11

CDR3aa: ASRQTGPKETQY
j_gene: TRBJ2-5
v_gene: TRBV7-9
abundance: -
d_gene: -
len: 12

CDR3aa: ASSPGGVYTEAF
j_gene: TRBJ1-1
v_gene: TRBV28
abundance: few
d_gene: -
len: 12

CDR3aa: ASSEQNSNQPQH
j_gene: TRBJ1-5
v_gene: TRBV10-2
abundance: once
d_gene: -
len: 12

CDR3aa: ASGRDIPNSPLH
j_gene: TRBJ1-6
v_gene: TRBV12-5
abundance: -
d_gene: -
len: 12

CDR3aa: ASSPGGGGGSYEQY
j_gene: TRBJ2-7
v_gene: TRBV5-4
abundance: -
d_gene: -
len: 14

CDR3aa: ASSSLQANSPLH
j_gene: TRBJ1-6
v_gene: TRBV6-5
abundance: few
d_gene: -
len: 12

CDR3aa: ASSQGGWDRLGYT
j_gene: TRBJ1-2
v_gene: TRBV14
abundance: -
d_gene: TRBD1
len: 13

CDR3aa: ATSRERQPEAF
j_gene: TRBJ1-1
v_gene: TRBV15
abundance: -
d_gene: -
len: 11

CDR3aa: ASSFRGGARTGELF
j_gene: TRBJ2-2
v_gene: TRBV28
abundance: -
d_gene: TRBD2
len: 14

CDR3aa: ATKPRGGRIQTSTDTQY
j_gene: TRBJ2-3
v_gene: TRBV27
abundance: few
d_gene: TRBD2
len: 17

CDR3aa: ASRLRTSWDEQF
j_gene: TRBJ2-1
v_gene: TRBV5-5
abundance: -
d_gene: TRBD2
len: 12

CDR3aa: ASSSRQLTGRDEQF
j_gene: TRBJ2-1
v_gene: TRBV5-1
abundance: -
d_gene: TRBD1
len: 14